The 12 T cell receptor beta chains given below trace back to one sample, sequenced in a study of blood T cell repertoires in COVID-19. The data were produced by immunoSEQ multiplex PCR, yet TCRdb's version contains in-frame clones alone and is incomplete. The table has some 16,000 clones, roughly nine tenths seen once. The sample taken for sequencing was peripheral blood. These receptors originate from a human donor in a cohort sampled during active COVID-19.

CDR3 residues: CASSLQGSNTEAFF. The CDR3 DNA is TGCGCCAGCAGCTTGCAGGGGTCGAACACTGAAGCTTTCTTT. The gene calls are TRBV5-1 and TRBJ1-1; possibly TRBD1 for D (6 bases). The CDR3 is 14 amino acids. Germline V gene lookup returns CDR1 SGHRS and CDR2 YFSETQ. Deletions cut 1 base from V and 1 base from J, with 8 bases between.

This chain uses TRBV28 with TRBJ2-5; 12 bases align to TRBD2. This CDR3 has 15 amino acids. The V gene's germline CDR1 is MDHEN and CDR2 SYDVKM. The ends lost 7 bases at V and 5 bases at J; junction bases unmatched: 8. CDR3 in amino acids: CASTTLAGGGETQYF. The DNA for the CDR3 is TGTGCCAGCACCACACTAGCGGGAGGAGGGGAGACCCAGTACTTC.

By proportion, this clone is large. The chain recombines TRBV28 with TRBJ2-7; 7 nucleotides line up with TRBD2. V dropped 3 bases and J dropped 5; count of bases not matched to a gene: 13. Germline V CDR1 and CDR2: MDHEN, SYDVKM. The CDR3 spans 16 residues. CDR3 nucleotide sequence: TGTGCCAGCAGTTTCCCGACAGCGGGAAGGCGTGACGAGCAGTACTTC. Translation: CASSFPTAGRRDEQYF.

V gene TRBV2 combines with J gene TRBJ2-4; maybe TRBD1 (6 bases). The V end was cut by 5 bases, the J end by 9 bases, with 14 bases between. Germline V gives CDR1 SNHLY, CDR2 FYNNEI. CDR3 length: 13 amino acids. DNA of the CDR3: TGTGCCAGCAGTCCCACAGGGTCCGGCATTCAGTACTTC. This encodes CASSPTGSGIQYF.

V gene TRBV28 combines with J gene TRBJ1-5; D may be TRBD1 (5 bases). Germline V lookup: CDR1 MDHEN, CDR2 SYDVKM. This CDR3 has 13 residues. The V end lost 8 bases, the J end lost 5 bases, and 13 bases lay between the germline ends. Here the CDR3 DNA reads TGTGCCAGCGGATGGGGGGTTCATCAGCCCCAGCATTTT. Protein: CASGWGVHQPQHF.

The chain has TRBV2 and TRBJ2-3; D not certain. Between the trimmed V and J ends, which lost 1 base and 4 bases, there was a span of 3 bases. Germline V lookup: CDR1 SNHLY, CDR2 FYNNEI. CDR3 length equals 12 residues. CDR3 residues: CASSEVSDTQYF. CDR3 in DNA: TGTGCCAGCAGTGAAGTATCAGATACGCAGTATTTT. Variable domain in full (rest from reference TRBV2 and TRBJ2-3): EPEVTQTPSHQVTQMGQEVILRCVPISNHLYFYWYRQILGQKVEFLVSFYNNEISEKSEIFDDQFSVERPDGSNFTLKIRSTKLEDSAMYFCASSEVSDTQYFGPGTRLTVL.

The genes are TRBV3-1 (or the pseudogene TRBV3-2) and TRBJ2-1, with D maybe TRBD2 (5 bases). Germline V gene data show CDR1 as LGHDT and CDR2 as YNNKEL (reference sequence). Trimming pared 1 base from V and 3 bases from J, leaving 10 bases between. This CDR3 contains 15 residues. CDR3 nucleotide sequence: TGTGCCAGCAGCCAAGGGGAGCGGTACTACAATGAGCAGTTCTTC. It codes for CASSQGERYYNEQFF.

This clone was seen more than once but under ten times. The rearrangement joins TRBV7-9 to TRBJ2-1; 9 nucleotides agree with TRBD2. This CDR3 contains 15 residues. Germline V gene sequence: CDR1 SEHNR, CDR2 FQNEAQ (reference sequence). J was trimmed by 8 bases and V by 3 bases; bases with no gene match: 8. The CDR3 bases are TGTGCCAGCAGCTTGGCGGGAGGGCCTCCCGATGAGCAGTTCTTC. Its protein is CASSLAGGPPDEQFF.

V usage is TRBV11-2 and J usage is TRBJ2-3; maybe TRBD2 (6 bases). The CDR3 sequence is 15 residues long. The germline V gene has CDR1 SGHAT and CDR2 FQNNGV. V lost 5 bases and J lost 3, with 15 bases in between. In nucleotides, the CDR3 is TGTGCCAGCAGCCCCGCGGGATTATTGACAGATACGCAGTATTTT. It is translated as CASSPAGLLTDTQYF.

The chain couples TRBV7-8 to TRBJ2-7; D is uncertain. The CDR3 is 11 amino acids. Trimming stripped 5 bases from V and 4 bases from J, with 6 bases between. The germline gives CDR1 SGHVS, CDR2 FQNEAQ. In DNA form, the CDR3 reads TGTGCCAGCAGCGCCAGATACGAGCAGTACTTC. It is translated as CASSARYEQYF.

CDR3 coding DNA: TGTGCCAGCAGTCCCCGGGGTGATTCACCCCTCCACTTT. This sequence encodes CASSPRGDSPLHF. The gene calls are TRBV27 and TRBJ1-6; D ambiguous. The CDR3 contains 13 residues. Germline loops: CDR1 MNHEY, CDR2 SMNVEV (reference sequence). Trimming took off 5 bases at V and 8 bases at J, with 10 bases between the two ends.

V and J are TRBV5-1 and TRBJ2-5; D is ambiguous. CDR3 length: 15 residues. CDR1 and CDR2 from the germline V gene are SGHRS and YFSETQ. V dropped 0 bases and J dropped 3 bases, with 12 bases sitting between them. CDR3 coding DNA: TGCGCCAGCAGCTTGGGGCTTGCAGAAGAAGAGACCCAGTACTTC. The encoded protein is CASSLGLAEEETQYF.